This TCR beta chain is from a study of Ad26.COV2.S vaccination and SARS-CoV-2 variants. Turning to the study itself: By the intramuscular route, Ad26.COV2.S was given once, or twice 56 days apart. Regarding the study as a whole: Placebo recipients and vaccine recipients were similar in non-spike TCR breadth. Individuals receiving vaccine had higher spike-specific TCR breadth than placebo recipients did. Post-vaccination breadth of spike-specific CD8+ and CD4+ T cell responses was reportedly substantial.

Profiled with immunoSEQ multiplex PCR; TCRdb holds only in-frame clones, not every one. There are around 320,000 clones in the sample; around four fifths occur only once, and approximately 2.2% lies in the top ten. To note about this clone: The antigen is undetermined.

Stated treatment: roughly 20 received Ad26.COV2.S at low or high dose, single or two shots; about five received placebo; per-sample allocation not given. Sample collection was performed on day 63 after the first vaccine or placebo injection. Trimming cost V 2 bases and J 1 base; bases outside gene matches: 1. The germline V gene has CDR1 MNHEY and CDR2 SMNVEV (reference sequence). The CDR3 length is 15 residues. This clonotype was sampled from a person aged 18-65 years who received the Ad26.COV2.S COVID-19 vaccine or a placebo. This chain uses TRBV27 with TRBJ2-3, with TRBD1 identical over 9 bases. Sample: peripheral blood, taken in a trial of Ad26.COV2.S vaccine versus placebo. CDR3 nucleotides: TGTGCCAGCAGTTTAAACAGGGGGCGCACAGATACGCAGTATTTT. Amino acids: CASSLNRGRTDTQYF.